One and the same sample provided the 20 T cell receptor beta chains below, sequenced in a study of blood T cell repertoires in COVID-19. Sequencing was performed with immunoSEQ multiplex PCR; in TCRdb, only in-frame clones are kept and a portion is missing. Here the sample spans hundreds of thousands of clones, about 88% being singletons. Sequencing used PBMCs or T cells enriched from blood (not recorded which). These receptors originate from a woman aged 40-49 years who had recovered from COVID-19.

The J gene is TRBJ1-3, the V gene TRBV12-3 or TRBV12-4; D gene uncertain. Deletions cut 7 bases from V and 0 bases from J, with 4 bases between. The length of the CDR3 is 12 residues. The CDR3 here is CASTLSGNTIYF. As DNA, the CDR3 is TGTGCCAGCACCCTCTCTGGAAACACCATATATTTT.

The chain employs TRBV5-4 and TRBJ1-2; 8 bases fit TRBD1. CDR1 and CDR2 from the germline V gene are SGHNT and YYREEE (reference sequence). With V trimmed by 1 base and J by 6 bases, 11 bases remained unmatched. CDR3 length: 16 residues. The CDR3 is CASSLIQGGALNGYTF. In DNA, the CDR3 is TGTGCCAGCAGCTTGATACAGGGGGGAGCTCTTAATGGCTACACCTTC.

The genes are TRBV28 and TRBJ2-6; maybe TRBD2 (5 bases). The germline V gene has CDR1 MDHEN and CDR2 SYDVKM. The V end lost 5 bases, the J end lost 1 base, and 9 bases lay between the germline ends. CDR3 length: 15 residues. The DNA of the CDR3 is TGTGCCAGCAGTCGACGGACTTCTGGGGCCAACGTCCTGACTTTC. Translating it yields CASSRRTSGANVLTF.

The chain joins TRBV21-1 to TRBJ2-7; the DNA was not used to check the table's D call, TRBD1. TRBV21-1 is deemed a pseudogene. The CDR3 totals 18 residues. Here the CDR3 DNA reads TGTGCCAGCAGCAAAGGGGTCCCTACACCAAACAGCTCCTACGAGCAGTACTTC. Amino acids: CASSKGVPTPNSSYEQYF.

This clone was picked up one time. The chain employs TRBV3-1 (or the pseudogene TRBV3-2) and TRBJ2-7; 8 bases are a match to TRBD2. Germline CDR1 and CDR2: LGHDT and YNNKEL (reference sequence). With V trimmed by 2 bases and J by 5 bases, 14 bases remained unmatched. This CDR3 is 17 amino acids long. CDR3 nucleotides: TGTGCCAGCAGCCAACTTTCTATCGGGAGGGCCGTCCACGAGCAGTACTTC. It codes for CASSQLSIGRAVHEQYF.

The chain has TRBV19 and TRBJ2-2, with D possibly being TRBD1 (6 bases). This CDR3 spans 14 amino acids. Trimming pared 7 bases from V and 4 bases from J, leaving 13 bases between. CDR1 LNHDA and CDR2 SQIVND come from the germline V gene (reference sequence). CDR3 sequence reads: CASTEGQVTGELFF. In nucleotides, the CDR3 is TGTGCCAGTACCGAGGGACAAGTCACCGGGGAGCTGTTTTTT.

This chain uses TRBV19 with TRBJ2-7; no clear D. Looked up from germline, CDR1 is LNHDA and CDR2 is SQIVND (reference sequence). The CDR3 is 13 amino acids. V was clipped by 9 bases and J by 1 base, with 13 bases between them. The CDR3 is CASAGQLSYEQYF. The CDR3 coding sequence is TGTGCCAGCGCAGGCCAATTATCCTACGAGCAGTACTTC. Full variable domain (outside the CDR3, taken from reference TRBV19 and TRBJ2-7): DGGITQSPKYLFRKEGQNVTLSCEQNLNHDAMYWYRQDPGQGLRLIYYSQIVNDFQKGDIAEGYSVSREKKESFPLTVTSAQKNPTAFYLCASAGQLSYEQYFGPGTRLTVT.

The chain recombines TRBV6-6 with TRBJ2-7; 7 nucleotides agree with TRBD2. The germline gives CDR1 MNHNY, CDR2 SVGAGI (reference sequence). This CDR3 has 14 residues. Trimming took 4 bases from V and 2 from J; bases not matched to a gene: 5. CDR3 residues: CASSSGTKAYEQYF. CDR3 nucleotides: TGTGCCAGCAGTTCCGGGACTAAAGCCTACGAGCAGTACTTC.

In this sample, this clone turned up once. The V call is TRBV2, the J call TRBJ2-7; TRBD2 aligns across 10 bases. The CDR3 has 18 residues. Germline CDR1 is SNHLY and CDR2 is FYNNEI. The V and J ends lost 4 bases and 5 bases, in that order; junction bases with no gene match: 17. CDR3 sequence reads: CASSGMWTQAGGPNEQYF. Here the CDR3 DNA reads TGTGCCAGCAGTGGGATGTGGACACAAGCGGGAGGGCCCAACGAGCAGTACTTC.

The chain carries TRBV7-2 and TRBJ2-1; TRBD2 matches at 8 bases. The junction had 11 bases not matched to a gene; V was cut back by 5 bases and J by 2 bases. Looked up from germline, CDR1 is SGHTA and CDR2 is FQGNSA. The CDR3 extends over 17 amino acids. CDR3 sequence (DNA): TGTGCCAGCAGCCTATTTATAGCGGGGCAAGCCTACAATGAGCAGTTCTTC. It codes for CASSLFIAGQAYNEQFF.

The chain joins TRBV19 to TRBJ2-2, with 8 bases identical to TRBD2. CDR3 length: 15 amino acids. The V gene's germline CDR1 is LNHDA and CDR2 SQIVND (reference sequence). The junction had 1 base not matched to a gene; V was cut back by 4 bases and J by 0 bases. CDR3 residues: CASSSGRTNTGELFF. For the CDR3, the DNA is TGTGCCAGTAGTAGCGGGAGGACGAACACCGGGGAGCTGTTTTTT.

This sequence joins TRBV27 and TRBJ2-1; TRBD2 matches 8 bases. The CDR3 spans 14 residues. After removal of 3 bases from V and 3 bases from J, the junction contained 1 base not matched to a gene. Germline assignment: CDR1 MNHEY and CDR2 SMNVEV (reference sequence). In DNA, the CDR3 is TGTGCCAGCAGTTTCACTAGCGGCTACAATGAGCAGTTCTTC. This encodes CASSFTSGYNEQFF.

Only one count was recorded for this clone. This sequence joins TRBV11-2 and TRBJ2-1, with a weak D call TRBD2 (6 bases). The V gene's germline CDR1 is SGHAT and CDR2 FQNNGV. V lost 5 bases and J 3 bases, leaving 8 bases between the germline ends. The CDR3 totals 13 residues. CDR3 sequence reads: CASSRDFYNEQFF. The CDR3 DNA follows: TGTGCCAGCAGCCGGGACTTCTACAATGAGCAGTTCTTC.

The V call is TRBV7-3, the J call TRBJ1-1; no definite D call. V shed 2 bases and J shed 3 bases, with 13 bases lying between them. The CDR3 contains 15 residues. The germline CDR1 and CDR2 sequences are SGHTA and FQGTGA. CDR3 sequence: CASSLDSGKYTEAFF. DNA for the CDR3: TGTGCCAGCAGCTTAGATTCCGGGAAGTACACTGAAGCTTTCTTT.

Here the CDR3 DNA reads TGTGCTAGTGGTTTGGGACAGGGGGCAGGGGGGCAGTTCTTC. It codes for CASGLGQGAGGQFF. The V call is TRBV12-5, the J call TRBJ2-1, with 10 nucleotides matching TRBD1. The germline CDR1 and CDR2 sequences are LGHNT and FRNRAP. CDR3 size: 14 residues. J gave up 12 bases and V 1 base, and 6 bases lay outside the gene matches.

CDR3: CASSRGLAGGPTYEQYF. CDR3 nucleotide sequence: TGTGCCAGCAGCCGGGGACTAGCGGGAGGCCCGACCTACGAGCAGTACTTC. The V gene is TRBV7-9, the J gene TRBJ2-7; 15 nucleotides match TRBD2. The CDR3 has 17 residues. Germline V gives CDR1 SEHNR, CDR2 FQNEAQ (reference sequence). The V gene end was trimmed by 5 bases and the J gene end by 2 bases; junction bases not matched to a gene: 7.

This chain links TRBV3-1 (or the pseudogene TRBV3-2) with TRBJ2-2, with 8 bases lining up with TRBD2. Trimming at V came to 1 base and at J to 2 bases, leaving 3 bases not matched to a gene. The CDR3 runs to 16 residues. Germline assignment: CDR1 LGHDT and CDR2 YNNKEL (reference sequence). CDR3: CASSQVGGDNTGELFF. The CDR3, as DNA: TGTGCCAGCAGCCAAGTCGGGGGGGACAACACCGGGGAGCTGTTTTTT.

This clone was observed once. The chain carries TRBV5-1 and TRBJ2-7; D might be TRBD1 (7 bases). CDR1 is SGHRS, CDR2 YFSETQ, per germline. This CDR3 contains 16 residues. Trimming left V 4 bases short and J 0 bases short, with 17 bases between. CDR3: CASSRTGDSYSYEQYF. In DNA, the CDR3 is TGCGCCAGCAGCCGAACAGGGGACTCCTACTCCTACGAGCAGTACTTC.

DNA for the CDR3: TGTGCCACCGGGGCGGGGGCCCACACCGGGGAGCTGTTTTTT. Translating gives CATGAGAHTGELFF. The rearrangement joins TRBV24-1 to TRBJ2-2, with D maybe TRBD2 (7 bases). The V and J ends lost 9 bases and 3 bases respectively, with 13 bases between them. This CDR3 contains 14 residues. Germline V gene sequence: CDR1 KGHDR, CDR2 SFDVKD.

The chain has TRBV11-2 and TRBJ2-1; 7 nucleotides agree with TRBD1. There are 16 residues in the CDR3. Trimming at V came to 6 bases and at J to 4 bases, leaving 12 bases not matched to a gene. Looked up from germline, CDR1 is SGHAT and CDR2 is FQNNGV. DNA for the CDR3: TGTGCCAGCAGTCTCACAGGGGACCCCCGGTACAATGAGCAGTTCTTC. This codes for CASSLTGDPRYNEQFF.